The 31 T cell receptor beta chains listed next were all sequenced from one sample in a study of T cell repertoires in ileal Crohn's disease. Clones were sequenced by immunoSEQ multiplex PCR, and TCRdb holds only the in-frame ones, with some missing. Of over 25,000 clones detected, about four fifths appear once; the ten largest clones hold 19%. The sequenced sample consisted of ileal tissue. These receptor sequences come from an adult with Crohn's disease.

The chain couples TRBV5-1 to TRBJ2-7, with a weak D call TRBD1 (5 bases). V lost 0 bases and J lost 5, with 12 bases in between. This CDR3 has 14 residues. CDR1 and CDR2 (germline): SGHRS, YFSETQ. CDR3 sequence reads: CASSLAGRAHEQYF. DNA for the CDR3: TGCGCCAGCAGCTTGGCTGGCAGGGCCCACGAGCAGTACTTC.

V usage is TRBV30 and J usage is TRBJ1-3; D is uncertain. From germline, CDR1 is GTSNPN and CDR2 SVGIG (reference sequence). The CDR3 covers 14 residues. Between the trimmed V and J ends, which lost 7 bases and 0 bases, there was a span of 13 bases. This chain's CDR3 is CALEVVLSGNTIYF. CDR3 nucleotides: TGTGCCTTAGAGGTGGTACTCTCTGGAAACACCATATATTTT. Full variable domain (missing parts from reference TRBV30 and TRBJ1-3): SQTIHQWPATLVQPVGSPLSLECTVEGTSNPNLYWYRQAAGRGLQLLFYSVGIGQISSEVPQNLSASRPQDRQFILSSKKLLLSDSGFYLCALEVVLSGNTIYFGEGSWLTVV.

The chain uses TRBV4-1 and TRBJ2-3; D uncertain. From germline, CDR1 is MGHRA and CDR2 YSYEKL. Trimming took 0 bases from V and 0 from J, leaving 4 bases between them. CDR3 length: 14 amino acids. CDR3 in amino acids: CASSQELSTDTQYF. The CDR3 coding sequence is TGCGCCAGCAGCCAAGAACTCAGCACAGATACGCAGTATTTT.

The CDR3 loop is CASRRTSGGDYEQYF. The CDR3, as DNA: TGTGCCAGCAGACGAACTAGCGGGGGGGACTACGAGCAGTACTTC. The chain employs TRBV7-2 and TRBJ2-7; 13 bases line up with TRBD2. V shed 6 bases, J shed 3 bases, and the junction held 5 bases outside the gene matches. The CDR3 contains 15 residues. CDR1 and CDR2 (germline): SGHTA, FQGNSA.

The chain is built from TRBV15 and TRBJ1-3, with 7 bases identical to TRBD1. There are 18 residues in the CDR3. The trim removed 0 bases at V and 0 bases at J, leaving 8 bases unmatched. CDR1 and CDR2 from the germline V gene are LNHNV and YYDKDF (reference sequence). The CDR3 coding sequence is TGTGCCACCAGCAGAGATATTACAGGGGCGAGCTCTGGAAACACCATATATTTT. Its translation: CATSRDITGASSGNTIYF.

This sequence joins TRBV21-1 and TRBJ2-7; no check of the table's D call, TRBD1, against the DNA was made. TRBV21-1 is described as a pseudogene. The CDR3 has 15 amino acids. In nucleotides, the CDR3 is TGTGCCAGCAGCAATTGGTCGCCGGGACAGTCCTTCCTTGACTTC. Protein: CASSNWSPGQSFLDF.

The CDR3 bases are TGTGCCAGCAGCGTAGCAGCACTAGCGGGCACCGGGGAGCTGTTTTTT. Its protein product is CASSVAALAGTGELFF. This chain joins TRBV9 and TRBJ2-2; 9 bases fit TRBD2. CDR3 length equals 16 residues. The trim removed 0 bases at V and 4 bases at J, leaving 4 bases unmatched. Germline assignment: CDR1 SGDLS and CDR2 YYNGEE.

In the case of this clone: Other DNA sequences in the sample encode the same CDR3. This chain connects TRBV7-9 to TRBJ2-3; D is perhaps TRBD2 (5 bases). Germline CDR1 SEHNR, CDR2 FQNEAQ (reference sequence). V shed 3 bases and J shed 3 bases, with 13 bases lying between them. The length of the CDR3 is 15 residues. The CDR3 here is CASSFGLAGTDTQYF. CDR3 bases: TGTGCCAGCAGCTTCGGTCTCGCGGGTACAGATACGCAGTATTTT.

The chain combines TRBV5-1 with TRBJ1-6, with 7 bases that match TRBD1. The V segment lost 2 bases and the J segment 8 bases; nucleotides outside the gene matches: 4. CDR1 SGHRS and CDR2 YFSETQ come from the germline V gene. The CDR3 has 14 amino acids. CDR3 nucleotides: TGCGCCAGCAGCTTAGACAGGGTCGATTCACCCCTCCACTTT. Translation gives CASSLDRVDSPLHF. Complete variable domain (other parts from reference TRBV5-1 and TRBJ1-6): KAGVTQTPRYLIKTRGQQVTLSCSPISGHRSVSWYQQTPGQGLQFLFEYFSETQRNKGNFPGRFSGRQFSNSRSEMNVSTLELGDSALYLCASSLDRVDSPLHFGNGTRLTVT.

The chain employs TRBV7-6 and TRBJ1-3, with TRBD1 matching 9 bases. CDR1 and CDR2 (germline): SGHVS, FNYEAQ. The CDR3 has 18 residues. J gave up 3 bases and V 1 base, and 10 bases lay outside the gene matches. CDR3 nucleotides: TGTGCCAGCAGCTTAGTCGGCCAGAAGACAGGGGGTGGAAACACCATATATTTT. Protein sequence: CASSLVGQKTGGGNTIYF.

The V call is TRBV5-1, the J call TRBJ1-1; the D is unclear. The CDR3 is made up of 13 amino acids. Looked up from germline, CDR1 is SGHRS and CDR2 is YFSETQ. The V end lost 2 bases, the J end lost 1 base, and 6 bases lay between the germline ends. The CDR3 nucleotides read TGCGCCAGCAGCTTCTTCAGGAACACTGAAGCTTTCTTT. This gives the protein CASSFFRNTEAFF.

The chain has TRBV19 and TRBJ2-1; D is perhaps TRBD1 (6 bases). Trimming cost V 5 bases and J 8 bases, with 16 bases left between them. This CDR3 contains 14 residues. Germline V CDR1 and CDR2: LNHDA, SQIVND (reference sequence). CDR3 nucleotides: TGTGCCAGTAGTCCCCGAGGACAGATAGATGAGCAGTTCTTC. Amino acids: CASSPRGQIDEQFF.

The chain joins TRBV2 to TRBJ1-2; D ambiguous. The CDR3 consists of 11 residues. Germline V gene sequence: CDR1 SNHLY, CDR2 FYNNEI. With 7 bases removed from V and 5 bases from J, the gap between germline ends came to 8 bases. CDR3 DNA sequence: TGTGCCAGCACCTTAGAATATGGCTACACCTTC. This encodes CASTLEYGYTF.

This clone was picked up a small number of times. The chain carries TRBV27 and TRBJ2-5; 7 nucleotides line up with TRBD2. J was trimmed by 11 bases and V by 3 bases; bases with no gene match: 15. Germline CDR1 reads MNHEY; CDR2 reads SMNVEV (reference sequence). The CDR3 length is 15 residues. CDR3 loop: CASSFASGSSRVQYF. DNA for the CDR3: TGTGCCAGCAGTTTTGCTAGCGGTAGTTCCAGGGTTCAGTACTTC.

V usage is TRBV5-1 and J usage is TRBJ1-1; D is perhaps TRBD1 (6 bases). Germline-derived CDR1 and CDR2 are SGHRS and YFSETQ. Trimming took 0 bases from V and 0 from J, leaving 15 bases between them. This CDR3 region has 17 residues. DNA for the CDR3: TGCGCCAGCAGCTTGGGCTCCGTGGGGGCCTTGAACACTGAAGCTTTCTTT. Protein: CASSLGSVGALNTEAFF. The whole variable domain, filled in from reference TRBV5-1 and TRBJ1-1, reads KAGVTQTPRYLIKTRGQQVTLSCSPISGHRSVSWYQQTPGQGLQFLFEYFSETQRNKGNFPGRFSGRQFSNSRSEMNVSTLELGDSALYLCASSLGSVGALNTEAFFGQGTRLTVV.

This chain links TRBV14 with TRBJ2-5, with D hard to call. Germline V gene data show CDR1 as SGHDN and CDR2 as FVKESK. Trimming pared 1 base from V and 5 bases from J, leaving 5 bases between. The CDR3 sequence is 12 residues long. CDR3 loop: CASSQVMETQYF. CDR3 bases: TGTGCCAGCAGCCAAGTTATGGAGACCCAGTACTTC.

The rearrangement uses TRBV19 and TRBJ1-1; 7 bases align to TRBD1. The germline gives CDR1 LNHDA, CDR2 SQIVND (reference sequence). The CDR3 runs 13 residues. V trimming: 4 bases; J trimming: 5 bases; junction bases outside the gene matches: 4. The CDR3 sequence: CASSKGGRTEAFF. The CDR3 region has the DNA TGTGCCAGTAGTAAAGGGGGCCGGACTGAAGCTTTCTTT.

The V call is TRBV7-2, the J call TRBJ2-3; TRBD2 matches at 16 bases. The CDR3 contains 15 residues. CDR1 is SGHTA and CDR2 is FQGNSA in the germline V gene. V lost 5 bases, J lost 14 bases, and 10 bases stayed unmatched. This chain's CDR3 is CASSPDGTSGRVPYF. The CDR3 DNA is TGTGCCAGCAGCCCAGATGGGACTAGCGGGAGGGTACCGTATTTT.

This chain uses TRBV7-9 with TRBJ2-5; perhaps TRBD2 as D (6 bases). Germline V CDR1 and CDR2: SEHNR, FQNEAQ (reference sequence). Trimming shortened V by 6 bases and J by 1 base, and 15 bases separated the two germline ends. The CDR3 runs 15 residues. The CDR3 nucleotides are TGTGCCAGCAGTTCCCCACCGGGACTCCAAGAGACCCAGTACTTC. Translation gives CASSSPPGLQETQYF.

This chain uses TRBV15 with TRBJ2-7, with 9 positions matching TRBD1. The CDR3 has 16 amino acids. With 1 base clipped from V and 5 bases from J, the junction kept 9 bases outside the gene matches. Per the germline V gene, CDR1 is LNHNV and CDR2 is YYDKDF (reference sequence). CDR3 DNA sequence: TGTGCCACCAGCAGAGGAGGGGGACAGGGTAAACACGAGCAGTACTTC. This codes for CATSRGGGQGKHEQYF.

This chain connects TRBV6-1 to TRBJ1-6; TRBD1 matches at 8 bases. V dropped 7 bases and J dropped 6; count of bases not matched to a gene: 8. CDR1 is MNHNS and CDR2 is SASEGT in the germline V gene. CDR3 length: 15 residues. CDR3 region: CASTTGGQVNSPLHF. Written as DNA, the CDR3 is TGTGCCAGCACCACGGGGGGACAGGTTAATTCACCCCTCCACTTT.

On this clone itself: The junction differs from germline at one of its ends, possibly a read error. The chain links TRBV7-7 to TRBJ2-5; TRBD1 agrees at 10 bases. Looked up from germline, CDR1 is SSHAT and CDR2 is FNYEAQ (reference sequence). This CDR3 is 14 amino acids long. The CDR3 bases are TGTGCTAGCAGCCCAGGACAGGGGGTAAAGACCCAGTACTTC. It yields the protein CASSPGQGVKTQYF.

The V call is TRBV5-4, the J call TRBJ2-5; 12 bases map to TRBD2. CDR3 length: 17 residues. In germline, CDR1 is SGHNT, CDR2 YYREEE (reference sequence). V dropped 0 bases and J dropped 5; count of bases not matched to a gene: 8. The CDR3 bases are TGTGCCAGCAGCTTGGGTAGTCTAGCGGGAGGGAAGGAGACCCAGTACTTC. Translating gives CASSLGSLAGGKETQYF.

The chain links TRBV4-1 to TRBJ1-1; D is ambiguous. Per germline, CDR1 MGHRA and CDR2 YSYEKL. V gave up 0 bases and J gave up 1 base, with 15 bases separating them. The CDR3 contains 17 residues. CDR3 residues: CASSQERIRLENTEAFF. The CDR3 DNA reads as TGCGCCAGCAGCCAAGAACGAATCAGGTTGGAGAACACTGAAGCTTTCTTT.

The chain carries TRBV6-5 and TRBJ1-2; a possible D gene is TRBD1 (5 bases). The CDR3 length is 14 residues. V was cut by 2 bases and J by 4 bases, with 11 bases left in between. Germline assignment: CDR1 MNHEY and CDR2 SVGAGI. CDR3 nucleotides: TGTGCCAGCAGTTACCAGGGTAGGAGCTATGGCTACACCTTC. Encoded protein: CASSYQGRSYGYTF.

The chain employs TRBV5-5 and TRBJ2-2; tentative D call: TRBD1 (6 bases). Trimming pared 9 bases from V and 3 bases from J, leaving 18 bases between. The CDR3 extends over 15 amino acids. Germline assignment: CDR1 SGHKS and CDR2 YYEKEE (reference sequence). The CDR3 DNA follows: TGTGCCACCCGCGAAGGACAGTCTTACACCGGGGAGCTGTTTTTT. Translation: CATREGQSYTGELFF. Full variable domain (rest looked up from reference TRBV5-5 and TRBJ2-2): DAGVTQSPTHLIKTRGQQVTLRCSPISGHKSVSWYQQVLGQGPQFIFQYYEKEERGRGNFPDRFSARQFPNYSSELNVNALLLGDSALYLCATREGQSYTGELFFGEGSRLTVL.

Only a few counts were recorded for this clone. V and J are TRBV18 and TRBJ2-3; TRBD2 is a possible D gene (6 bases). V lost 0 bases and J lost 0, with 16 bases in between. This CDR3 is built from 18 residues. Germline V gene lookup returns CDR1 KGHSH and CDR2 LQKENI. The CDR3 DNA reads as TGTGCCAGCTCACCACCGTGGAGGGAACGCCCTAGCACAGATACGCAGTATTTT. Amino acids: CASSPPWRERPSTDTQYF.

This chain uses TRBV6-5 with TRBJ1-6, with 7 bases identical to TRBD1. The CDR3 consists of 14 residues. Trimming at V came to 7 bases and at J to 7 bases, leaving 7 bases not matched to a gene. Per the germline V gene, CDR1 is MNHEY and CDR2 is SVGAGI. The CDR3 nucleotides read TGTGCCAGCACCCGGACAGGAGGGAATTCACCCCTCCACTTT. This codes for CASTRTGGNSPLHF.

This clone was counted only a few times. The chain uses TRBV11-2 and TRBJ2-1; D perhaps matches TRBD2 (6 bases). V lost 6 bases and J 7 bases, leaving 16 bases between the germline ends. The CDR3 extends over 14 amino acids. Germline lookup yields CDR1 SGHAT and CDR2 FQNNGV. This CDR3 reads CASSLEGRMNEQFF. The CDR3 DNA reads as TGTGCCAGCAGTTTGGAGGGCCGGATGAATGAGCAGTTCTTC.

This chain links TRBV5-1 with TRBJ2-3, with D maybe TRBD2 (7 bases). Germline V gene sequence: CDR1 SGHRS, CDR2 YFSETQ. Trimming stripped 5 bases from V and 3 bases from J, with 10 bases between. There are 13 residues in the CDR3. CDR3: CASSRGGTDTQYF. CDR3 sequence (DNA): TGCGCCAGCAGTAGGGGGGGGACAGATACGCAGTATTTT.

This chain links TRBV30 with TRBJ1-1; D unresolved. The germline V and J ends were trimmed by 4 bases and 1 base, with 10 bases remaining between them. Germline loops: CDR1 GTSNPN, CDR2 SVGIG (reference sequence). CDR3 length equals 13 residues. The CDR3 sequence is CAWKKQQNTEAFF. The DNA for the CDR3 is TGTGCCTGGAAAAAACAGCAGAACACTGAAGCTTTCTTT.